The TCR beta chain described here comes from a study of T cell responses to AZD1222 COVID-19 vaccine. Looking at the study overall: Second-dose groups at about 4 or about 12 weeks were pooled.

This table comes from immunoSEQ multiplex PCR, and its TCRdb copy is limited to in-frame clones, with some not included. The sample consists of around 84,000 clones, roughly nine tenths of them appearing once. The V gene's germline CDR1 is GTSNPN and CDR2 SVGIG (reference sequence). This CDR3 is built from 13 residues. The germline V and J ends were trimmed by 1 base and 2 bases, with 6 bases remaining between them. Overall study results and limits: Researchers took repertoire samples only after the peak T cell response had come. The span of vaccine-associated CD4 TCRs extended across spike, with dominance at 160-218 and 743-854.

A note on this clone: Its target is unknown.

Here the sequenced sample was peripheral blood, taken on day 0 of AZD1222 vaccination. The TCR was taken from an adult in good health. The V and J genes are TRBV30 and TRBJ2-1; D is unclear. CDR3 loop: CAWSGRTYNEQFF. In DNA, the CDR3 is TGTGCCTGGAGTGGAAGGACCTACAATGAGCAGTTCTTC.